This T cell receptor beta chain is drawn from a study of T cells after yellow fever vaccination. Study-wide results and caveats: A secondary response was less intense yet reached its peak sooner, at day 5 versus 15. Highly abundant clonotypes carried over from the bulk population could end up in FACS-sorted repertoires as contaminants. Re-detected after boosting: most primary clones, 96% of CD4 and less than 90% of CD8.

A few counts support this clonotype. The antigen is unknown. Germline assignment: CDR1 SGHTA and CDR2 FQGNSA. This CDR3 region has 13 residues. Trimming stripped 7 bases from V and 7 bases from J, with 16 bases between. Production of TCR cDNA was by 5'RACE template switching, which also added a universal primer site and UMIs. TCRdb analysed the 5' RACE reads with MiXCR anew, one entry per CDR3 protein. The sample yields 300,000 to 350,000 distinct CDR3 sequences, 7% to 10% seen once. This sequence joins TRBV7-2 and TRBJ1-2; no reliable D call. Sequencing used PBMCs, obtained more than 40 days after the first yellow fever vaccination. The TCR originated in a man younger than 30 who received the YFV17D yellow fever vaccine. The CDR3 loop reads CASTPPGERGYTF. The DNA of the CDR3 is TGTGCCAGCACCCCGCCGGGAGAGCGTGGCTACACCTTC. Drawing the rest from reference TRBV7-2 and TRBJ1-2, the complete variable domain is GAGVSQSPSNKVTEKGKDVELRCDPISGHTALYWYRQSLGQGLEFLIYFQGNSAPDKSGLPSDRFSAERTGGSVSTLTIQRTQQEDSAVYLCASTPPGERGYTFGSGTRLTVV.